This note documents a single T cell receptor (beta chain) sequence. What it recognizes is unknown. This CDR3 has 14 amino acids. Deletions cut 0 bases from V and 7 bases from J, with 13 bases between. The germline CDR1 and CDR2 sequences are GTSNPN and SVGIG (reference sequence). The record originates from a study of T cell responses to AZD1222 COVID-19 vaccine. General study findings and limits: Repertoires were collected only later (after the peak T cell response had occurred). Dominant at 160-218 and 743-854, vaccine-associated CD4 TCRs also spanned spike. Among spike-specific TCRs, nearly half reportedly target unmutated variant regions.

Pooling covered second doses at about 4 or about 12 weeks. Sequencing was performed with immunoSEQ multiplex PCR; in TCRdb, only in-frame clones are kept and a portion is missing. The data show around 150,000 clones, under 95% seen once. This TCR came from an adult who received the AZD1222 COVID-19 vaccine. The sample here was peripheral blood, taken 28 days after the second AZD1222 dose. This rearrangement joins TRBV30 to TRBJ1-5; no reliable D call. CDR3 nucleotide sequence: TGTGCCTGGAGTGTACGAGGCCTGGGACAGCCCCAGCATTTT. This codes for CAWSVRGLGQPQHF.